This TCR beta chain was found in a study of preoperative IRX-2 immunotherapy in early breast cancer. Some clones are missing from TCRdb's copy, which holds only in-frame ones; the method was immunoSEQ multiplex PCR. There are 35,000 to 40,000 clones in the sample; roughly 82% occur only once, and approximately 1.5% lies in the top ten. Noted treatment: preoperative locoregional IRX-2 cytokine immunotherapy. Preoperative locoregional IRX-2 cytokine immunotherapy was tested in the phase Ib source study. The sequenced sample was lymph node tissue, obtained after IRX-2 immunotherapy. The TCR comes from a human donor with breast cancer.

CDR3 region: CASRDRNYGYTF. In nucleotides, the CDR3 is TGTGCCAGCAGGGACAGGAACTATGGCTACACCTTC. This chain joins TRBV28 and TRBJ1-2, with 7 bases matching TRBD1. CDR1 is MDHEN, CDR2 SYDVKM, per germline. The CDR3 contains 12 residues. Trimming removed 6 bases from V and 2 bases from J; junction bases left unmatched: 0.